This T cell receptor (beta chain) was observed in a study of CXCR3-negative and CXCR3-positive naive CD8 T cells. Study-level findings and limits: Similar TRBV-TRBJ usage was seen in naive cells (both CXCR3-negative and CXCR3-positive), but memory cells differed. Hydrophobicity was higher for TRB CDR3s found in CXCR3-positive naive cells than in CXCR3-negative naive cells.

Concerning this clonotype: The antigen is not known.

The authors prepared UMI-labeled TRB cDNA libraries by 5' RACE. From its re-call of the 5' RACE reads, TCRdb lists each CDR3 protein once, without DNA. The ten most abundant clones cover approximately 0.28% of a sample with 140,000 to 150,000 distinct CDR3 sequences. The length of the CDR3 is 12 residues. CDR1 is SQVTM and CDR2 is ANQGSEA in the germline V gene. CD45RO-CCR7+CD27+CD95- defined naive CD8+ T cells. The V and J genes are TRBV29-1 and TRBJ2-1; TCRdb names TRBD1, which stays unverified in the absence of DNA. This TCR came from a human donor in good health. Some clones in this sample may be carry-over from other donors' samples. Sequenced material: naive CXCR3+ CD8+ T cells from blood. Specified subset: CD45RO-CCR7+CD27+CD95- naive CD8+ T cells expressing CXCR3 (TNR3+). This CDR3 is CSVPGTINEQFF.